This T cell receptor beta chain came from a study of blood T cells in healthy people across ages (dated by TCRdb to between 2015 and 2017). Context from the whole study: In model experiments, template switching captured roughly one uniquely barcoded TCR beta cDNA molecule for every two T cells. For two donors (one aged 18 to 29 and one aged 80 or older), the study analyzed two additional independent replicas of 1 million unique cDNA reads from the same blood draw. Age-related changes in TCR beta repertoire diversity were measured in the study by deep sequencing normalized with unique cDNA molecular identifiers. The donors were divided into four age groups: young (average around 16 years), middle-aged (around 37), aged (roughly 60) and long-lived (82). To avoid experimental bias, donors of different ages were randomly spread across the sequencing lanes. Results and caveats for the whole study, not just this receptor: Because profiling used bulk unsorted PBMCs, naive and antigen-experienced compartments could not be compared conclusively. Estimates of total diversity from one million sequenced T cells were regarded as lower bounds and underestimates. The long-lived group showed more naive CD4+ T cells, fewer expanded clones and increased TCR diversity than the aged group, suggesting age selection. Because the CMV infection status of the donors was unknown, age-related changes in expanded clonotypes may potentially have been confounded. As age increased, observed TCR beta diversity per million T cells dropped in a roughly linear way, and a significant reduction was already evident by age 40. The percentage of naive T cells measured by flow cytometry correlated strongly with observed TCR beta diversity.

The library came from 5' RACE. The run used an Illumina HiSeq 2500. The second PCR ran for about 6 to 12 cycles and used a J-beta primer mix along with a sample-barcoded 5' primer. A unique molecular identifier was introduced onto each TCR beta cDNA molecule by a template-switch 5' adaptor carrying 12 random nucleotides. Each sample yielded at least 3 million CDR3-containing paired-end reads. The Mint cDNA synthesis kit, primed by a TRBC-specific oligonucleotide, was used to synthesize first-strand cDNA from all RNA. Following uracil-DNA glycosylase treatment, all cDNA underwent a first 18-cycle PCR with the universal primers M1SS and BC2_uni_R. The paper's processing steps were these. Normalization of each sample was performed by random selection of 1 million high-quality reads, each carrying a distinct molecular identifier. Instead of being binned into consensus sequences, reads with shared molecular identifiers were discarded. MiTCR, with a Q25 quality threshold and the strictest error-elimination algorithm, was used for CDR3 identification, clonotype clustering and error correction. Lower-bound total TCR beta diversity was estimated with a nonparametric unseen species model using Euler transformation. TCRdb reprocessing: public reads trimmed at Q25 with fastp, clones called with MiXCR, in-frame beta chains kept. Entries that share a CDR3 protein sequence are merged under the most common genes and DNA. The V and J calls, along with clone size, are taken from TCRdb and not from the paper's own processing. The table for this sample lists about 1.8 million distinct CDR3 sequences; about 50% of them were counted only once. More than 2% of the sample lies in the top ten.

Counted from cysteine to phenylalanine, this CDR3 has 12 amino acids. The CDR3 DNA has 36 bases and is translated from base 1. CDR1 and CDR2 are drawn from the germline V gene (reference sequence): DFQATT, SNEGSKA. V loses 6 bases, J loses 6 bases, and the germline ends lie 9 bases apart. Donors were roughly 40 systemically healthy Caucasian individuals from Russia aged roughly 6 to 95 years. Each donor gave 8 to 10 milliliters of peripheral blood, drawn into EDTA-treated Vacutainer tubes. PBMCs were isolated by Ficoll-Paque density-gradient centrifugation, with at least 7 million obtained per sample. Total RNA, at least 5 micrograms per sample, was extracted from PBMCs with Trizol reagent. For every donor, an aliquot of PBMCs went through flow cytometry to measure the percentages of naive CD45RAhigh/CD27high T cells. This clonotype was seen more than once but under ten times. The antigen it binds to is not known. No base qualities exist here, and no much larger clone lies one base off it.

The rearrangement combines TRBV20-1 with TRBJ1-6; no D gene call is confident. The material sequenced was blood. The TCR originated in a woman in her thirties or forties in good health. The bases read TGCAGTGCCCGGCGGGGTAATTCACCCCTCCACTTT. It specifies CSARRGNSPLHF.